The 29 T cell receptor beta chains below were found in one sample sequenced in a study of cytomegalovirus exposure and HLA in healthy donors. Data came from immunoSEQ multiplex PCR; TCRdb stores just in-frame clones and leaves some out. This table has roughly 230,000 clones, 90% appearing once. The sequenced sample consisted of PBMCs. The receptors originated from a young woman in good health and CMV-seronegative.

V gene TRBV21-1 combines with J gene TRBJ2-3; no check of the table's D call, TRBD2, against the DNA was made. TRBV21-1 is given as a pseudogene. The CDR3 extends over 20 amino acids. CDR3 sequence: CASTQGRGKREGRVTDTQYF. The DNA of the CDR3 is TGTGCCAGCACCCAGGGACGGGGAAAGCGGGAGGGCCGGGTCACAGATACGCAGTATTTT.

This sequence joins TRBV27 and TRBJ2-2, with D perhaps TRBD1 (5 bases). Germline V gives CDR1 MNHEY, CDR2 SMNVEV (reference sequence). The CDR3 is 15 amino acids. V shed 7 bases and J shed 3 bases, with 15 bases lying between them. CDR3 nucleotides: TGTGCCAGCACCCATGGGGCCCTAGACACCGGGGAGCTGTTTTTT. Encoded protein: CASTHGALDTGELFF.

The chain joins TRBV25-1 to TRBJ2-5, with 10 bases aligning to TRBD1. In germline, CDR1 is MGHDK, CDR2 SYGVNS. CDR3 length equals 13 residues. With 11 bases clipped from V and 5 bases from J, the junction kept 8 bases outside the gene matches. CDR3 sequence reads: CACRQGARETQYF. The CDR3 nucleotides read TGTGCCTGCCGACAGGGGGCACGGGAGACCCAGTACTTC.

V gene TRBV4-3 combines with J gene TRBJ2-2; D is uncertain. V lost 4 bases and J 7 bases, leaving 7 bases between the germline ends. This CDR3 is built from 12 residues. Germline assignment: CDR1 LGHNA and CDR2 YSLEER. CDR3 bases: TGCGCCAGCAGCCCTTTCGGCGGGGAGCTGTTTTTT. Residues: CASSPFGGELFF.

This sequence joins TRBV28 and TRBJ2-1; 9 bases align to TRBD2. V gave up 3 bases and J gave up 7 bases; unmatched junction bases: 10. The germline V gene has CDR1 MDHEN and CDR2 SYDVKM. CDR3 length: 16 residues. As DNA, the CDR3 is TGTGCCAGCAGTTTTCGATTCCTAGCGGGAATAAATGAGCAGTTCTTC. The encoded protein is CASSFRFLAGINEQFF.

The rearrangement links TRBV27 to TRBJ2-2, with 12 bases fitting TRBD2. CDR1 and CDR2 from the germline V gene are MNHEY and SMNVEV (reference sequence). V was pared by 5 bases and J by 6 bases, with 13 bases of the junction left unmatched. The CDR3 covers 18 residues. The CDR3 loop reads CASSPRTSGTHLAGELFF. For the CDR3, the DNA is TGTGCCAGCAGTCCCCGGACTAGCGGGACTCACCTGGCCGGGGAGCTGTTTTTT.

The chain recombines TRBV7-8 with TRBJ2-7, with 9 positions matching TRBD1. This CDR3 spans 15 amino acids. The V and J ends lost 5 bases and 4 bases, in that order; junction bases with no gene match: 9. CDR1 and CDR2 (germline): SGHVS, FQNEAQ. For the CDR3, the DNA is TGTGCCAGCAGCCCGCCGGGACAGGGTCGTTACGAGCAGTACTTC. Translating gives CASSPPGQGRYEQYF.

The chain is built from TRBV4-3 and TRBJ2-3; D is possibly TRBD2 (7 bases). CDR1 and CDR2 from the germline V gene are LGHNA and YSLEER. The CDR3 consists of 15 residues. V lost 5 bases and J lost 1, with 13 bases in between. The CDR3 DNA follows: TGCGCCAGCAGCAAAGGGGGGGGAGGCACAGATACGCAGTATTTT. Translated, it gives CASSKGGGGTDTQYF.

This clone was seen only a few times. The genes are TRBV20-1 and TRBJ2-7; D call uncertain. The V end lost 6 bases, the J end lost 2 bases, and 8 bases lay between the germline ends. The CDR3 totals 11 residues. Germline CDR1 reads DFQATT; CDR2 reads SNEGSKA (reference sequence). The CDR3 DNA reads as TGCAGTGCGGACCGGGCCTACGAGCAGTACTTC. Its translation: CSADRAYEQYF.

This clone has more than one count but fewer than ten. The chain combines TRBV21-1 with TRBJ2-7; the table's TRBD2 call for D was not verified on the DNA. TRBV21-1 is flagged as a pseudogene. The CDR3 loop spans 12 amino acids. The CDR3 protein is CASSPPFYEQYF. The CDR3 DNA is TGTGCCAGCAGCCCCCCGTTCTACGAGCAGTACTTC.

CDR3 sequence (DNA): TGTGCCAGCAGCAGGCAGGGTCTAGCGGAAAACATTCAGTACTTC. Translated: CASSRQGLAENIQYF. The rearrangement uses TRBV9 and TRBJ2-4; 7 bases match TRBD2. V was clipped by 4 bases and J by 5 bases; unmatched bases: 9. CDR3 length equals 15 residues. Germline V gene lookup returns CDR1 SGDLS and CDR2 YYNGEE.

The chain is built from TRBV4-2 and TRBJ1-3; D gene uncertain. The CDR3 is 19 amino acids. The V end lost 0 bases, the J end lost 3 bases, and 21 bases lay between the germline ends. The V gene's germline CDR1 is LGHNA and CDR2 YNFKEQ. The CDR3 bases are TGTGCCAGCAGCCAAGATGGGAATCCGGGCCGGGGAGGTGGAAACACCATATATTTT. It encodes CASSQDGNPGRGGGNTIYF.

The rearrangement uses TRBV5-1 and TRBJ1-3; 8 bases align to TRBD1. The V segment lost 2 bases and the J segment 3 bases; nucleotides outside the gene matches: 7. The CDR3 sequence is 16 residues long. Germline values: CDR1 SGHRS, CDR2 YFSETQ. The CDR3 DNA sequence: TGCGCCAGCAGCTTCTCGGACAGGGTGCGTGGAAACACCATATATTTT. It is translated as CASSFSDRVRGNTIYF.

This chain links TRBV4-2 with TRBJ2-1; tentative D call: TRBD2 (5 bases). Germline V gene sequence: CDR1 LGHNA, CDR2 YNFKEQ. The CDR3 spans 16 residues. Trimming pared 1 base from V and 4 bases from J, leaving 14 bases between. CDR3 residues: CASSQVAGPTYNEQFF. CDR3 coding DNA: TGTGCCAGCAGCCAAGTCGCGGGCCCGACTTACAATGAGCAGTTCTTC.

The V gene is TRBV7-6, the J gene TRBJ2-7; tentative D call: TRBD1 (5 bases). CDR1 is SGHVS, CDR2 FNYEAQ, per germline. The CDR3 is 15 amino acids. Trimming stripped 2 bases from V and 7 bases from J, with 18 bases between. The chain's CDR3 is CASSLLGQGLGEQYF. CDR3 nucleotides: TGTGCCAGCAGCTTACTTGGCCAGGGCCTTGGTGAGCAGTACTTC.

In this sample, this clone turned up once. The rearrangement links TRBV27 to TRBJ2-5; the match to TRBD2 covers 7 bases. CDR3 length equals 13 residues. The V gene end was trimmed by 4 bases and the J gene end by 3 bases; junction bases not matched to a gene: 2. Germline V lookup: CDR1 MNHEY, CDR2 SMNVEV (reference sequence). Written as DNA, the CDR3 is TGTGCCAGCAGTTGGGGGGGTGAAGAGACCCAGTACTTC. It specifies CASSWGGEETQYF.

V and J are TRBV6-1 and TRBJ2-7; 10 bases are a match to TRBD1. The V and J ends lost 2 bases and 2 bases, in that order; junction bases with no gene match: 3. Germline CDR1 is MNHNS and CDR2 is SASEGT. This CDR3 contains 15 residues. The CDR3 sequence is CASSEPGQGAYEQYF. DNA of the CDR3: TGTGCCAGCAGTGAACCTGGACAGGGGGCCTACGAGCAGTACTTC.

The chain combines TRBV4-2 with TRBJ2-3; D might be TRBD2 (5 bases). V lost 1 base and J 2 bases, leaving 10 bases between the germline ends. CDR3 length equals 15 residues. Germline lookup yields CDR1 LGHNA and CDR2 YNFKEQ. The CDR3 nucleotides are TGTGCCAGCAGCCAAGCCGAGGGTGTCACAGATACGCAGTATTTT. Translating gives CASSQAEGVTDTQYF.

J is TRBJ2-7 and V is TRBV27, with TRBD2 as a possible D gene (6 bases). V gave up 4 bases and J gave up 5 bases, with 21 bases separating them. The CDR3 has 16 amino acids. Germline CDR1 and CDR2: MNHEY and SMNVEV (reference sequence). CDR3 loop: CASSSSPGGTSHEQYF. The CDR3 DNA follows: TGTGCCAGCAGTTCAAGCCCCGGCGGGACTTCCCACGAGCAGTACTTC.

This sequence joins TRBV6-1 and TRBJ2-7; TRBD1 matches at 10 bases. CDR3 length: 14 residues. Germline values: CDR1 MNHNS, CDR2 SASEGT. The V segment lost 4 bases and the J segment 4 bases; nucleotides outside the gene matches: 4. CDR3 amino acids: CASSVDRGRYEQYF. For the CDR3, the DNA is TGTGCCAGCAGTGTGGACAGGGGGAGGTACGAGCAGTACTTC.

This clone was counted ten times or more. This chain connects TRBV6-5 to TRBJ2-3; D is unresolved. The CDR3 has 15 residues. Germline values: CDR1 MNHEY, CDR2 SVGAGI. Trimming cost V 2 bases and J 2 bases, with 11 bases left between them. The CDR3 DNA reads as TGTGCCAGCAGTTACGGGGTGGATTCCACAGATACGCAGTATTTT. Its protein is CASSYGVDSTDTQYF.

CDR3 sequence (DNA): TGCAGCGTTGAAGTTCCCGGGAGCTCCTACGAGCAGTACTTC. This gives the protein CSVEVPGSSYEQYF. V usage is TRBV29-1 and J usage is TRBJ2-7, with D possibly TRBD2 on 6 matching bases. Germline V lookup: CDR1 SQVTM, CDR2 ANQGSEA. This CDR3 has 14 amino acids. V shed 1 base and J shed 0 bases, with 10 bases lying between them.

A remark on this clone: At one of its ends the junction is not consistent with the germline gene, which may arise from a read error. The gene calls are TRBV4-3 and TRBJ1-2, with a tentative D call TRBD1 (5 bases). This CDR3 comprises 13 residues. Germline-derived CDR1 and CDR2 are LGHNA and YSLEER. Written as DNA, the CDR3 is TGCGCCAGCAGTCAAGCGGCGACAGTCGGCTACACCTTC. It encodes CASSQAATVGYTF.

The count of this clone is one. This chain links TRBV11-2 with TRBJ2-3, with TRBD2 identical over 10 bases. The germline V gene encodes CDR1 SGHAT and CDR2 FQNNGV. Germline trimming cut 5 bases from V and 1 base from J; bases unmatched to any gene: 6. The CDR3 covers 16 residues. The CDR3 spells CASSRPGLAGTDTQYF. CDR3 in DNA: TGTGCCAGCAGCCGGCCCGGACTAGCGGGCACAGATACGCAGTATTTT.

The chain has TRBV4-2 and TRBJ2-3, with 14 bases fitting TRBD2. With V trimmed by 4 bases and J by 1 base, 7 bases remained unmatched. CDR1 and CDR2 from the germline V gene are LGHNA and YNFKEQ. The CDR3 runs to 18 residues. The CDR3 reads CASSLRLAGGPGTDTQYF. Written as DNA, the CDR3 is TGTGCCAGCAGCCTTCGACTAGCGGGAGGGCCCGGCACAGATACGCAGTATTTT.

Concerning this clone: Distinct nucleotide sequences in the sample also encode this CDR3. The chain combines TRBV4-1 with TRBJ2-7; no clear D. In germline, CDR1 is MGHRA, CDR2 YSYEKL. The CDR3 runs 11 residues. V was pared by 1 base and J by 6 bases, with 4 bases between. The CDR3 reads CASSQGREQYF. In nucleotides, the CDR3 is TGCGCCAGCAGCCAAGGACGCGAGCAGTACTTC.

Comments on this clone: Other DNA sequences in the sample encode the same CDR3. The chain uses TRBV5-1 and TRBJ1-1; D is ambiguous. CDR1 is SGHRS, CDR2 YFSETQ, per germline. Trimming stripped 0 bases from V and 1 base from J, with 4 bases between. This CDR3 has 13 residues. For the CDR3, the DNA is TGCGCCAGCAGCTTGGGGGAGAACACTGAAGCTTTCTTT. Amino acids: CASSLGENTEAFF.

This clone was picked up one time. The rearrangement uses TRBV7-2 and TRBJ1-1; 10 bases match TRBD1. This CDR3 has 15 amino acids. V shed 4 bases and J 5 bases; nucleotides not matched to a gene: 7. Germline loops: CDR1 SGHTA, CDR2 FQGNSA. DNA of the CDR3: TGTGCCAGCAGCTACCGGGACAGGGGTTGGACTGAAGCTTTCTTT. It translates to CASSYRDRGWTEAFF.

The J gene is TRBJ2-1, the V gene TRBV11-2; maybe TRBD1 (6 bases). V was shortened by 5 bases and J by 9 bases, with 14 bases between the two germline ends. The CDR3 contains 13 residues. Germline values: CDR1 SGHAT, CDR2 FQNNGV. The CDR3 DNA sequence: TGTGCCAGCAGCCCACTACGAGGGGGTGAGCAGTTCTTC. Its protein product is CASSPLRGGEQFF. The complete variable domain, with remaining parts taken from reference TRBV11-2 and TRBJ2-1, reads EAGVAQSPRYKIIEKRQSVAFWCNPISGHATLYWYQQILGQGPKLLIQFQNNGVVDDSQLPKDRFSAERLKGVDSTLKIQPAKLEDSAVYLCASSPLRGGEQFFGPGTRLTVL.